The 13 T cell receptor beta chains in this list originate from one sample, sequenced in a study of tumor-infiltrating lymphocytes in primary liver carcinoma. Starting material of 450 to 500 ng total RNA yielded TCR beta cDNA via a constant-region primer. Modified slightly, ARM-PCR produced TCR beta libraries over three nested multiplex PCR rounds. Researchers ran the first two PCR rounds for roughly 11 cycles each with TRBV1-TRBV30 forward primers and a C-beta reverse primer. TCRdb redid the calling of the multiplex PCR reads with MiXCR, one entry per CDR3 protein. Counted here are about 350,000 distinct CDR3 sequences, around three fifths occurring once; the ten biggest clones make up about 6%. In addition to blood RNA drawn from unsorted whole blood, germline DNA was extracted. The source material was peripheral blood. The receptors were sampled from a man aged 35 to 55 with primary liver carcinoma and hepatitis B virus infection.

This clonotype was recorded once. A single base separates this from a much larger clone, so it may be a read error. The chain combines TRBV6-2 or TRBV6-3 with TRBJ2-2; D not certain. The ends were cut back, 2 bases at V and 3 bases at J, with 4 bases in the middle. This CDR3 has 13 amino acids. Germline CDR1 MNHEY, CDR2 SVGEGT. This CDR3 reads CASSYIHTGELFF. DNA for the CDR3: TGTGCCAGCAGTTACATCCACACCGGGGAGCTGTTTTTT.

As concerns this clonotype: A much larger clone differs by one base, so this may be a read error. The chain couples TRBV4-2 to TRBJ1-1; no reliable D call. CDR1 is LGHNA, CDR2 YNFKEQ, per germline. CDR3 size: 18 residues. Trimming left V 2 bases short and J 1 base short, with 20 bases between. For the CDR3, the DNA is TGTGCCAGCAGCCAAAGGCCGATTACATGGGGAGGGAACACTGAAGCTTTCTTT. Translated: CASSQRPITWGGNTEAFF.

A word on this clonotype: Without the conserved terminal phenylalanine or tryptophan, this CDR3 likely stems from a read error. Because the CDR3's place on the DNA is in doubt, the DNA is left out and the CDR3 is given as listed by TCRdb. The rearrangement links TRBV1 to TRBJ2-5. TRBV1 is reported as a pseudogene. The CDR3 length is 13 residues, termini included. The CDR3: CTSSHDIQETQYS.

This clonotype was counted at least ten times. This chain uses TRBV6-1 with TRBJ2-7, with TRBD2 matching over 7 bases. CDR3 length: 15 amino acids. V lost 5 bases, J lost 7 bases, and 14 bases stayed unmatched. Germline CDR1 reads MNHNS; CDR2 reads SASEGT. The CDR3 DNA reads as TGTGCCAGCAGTTTATACGAGGGAGGGCCACTTGAGCAGTACTTC. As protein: CASSLYEGGPLEQYF.

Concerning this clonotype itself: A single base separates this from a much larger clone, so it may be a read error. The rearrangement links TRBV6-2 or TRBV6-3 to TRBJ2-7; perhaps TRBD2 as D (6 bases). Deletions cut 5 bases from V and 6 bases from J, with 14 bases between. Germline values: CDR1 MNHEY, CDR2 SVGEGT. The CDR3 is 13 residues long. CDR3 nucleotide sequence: TGTGCCAGCAGTGATAGCGGACCCTGCGAGCAGTACTTC. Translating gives CASSDSGPCEQYF.

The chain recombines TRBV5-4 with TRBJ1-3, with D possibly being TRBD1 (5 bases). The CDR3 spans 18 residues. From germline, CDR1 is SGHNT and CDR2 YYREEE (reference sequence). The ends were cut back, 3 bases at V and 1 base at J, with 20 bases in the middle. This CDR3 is CASSSRDVSSPSGNTIYF. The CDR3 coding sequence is TGTGCCAGCAGCTCCCGGGACGTCTCTTCCCCTTCTGGAAACACCATATATTTT.

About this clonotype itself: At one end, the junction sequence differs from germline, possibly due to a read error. The chain's CDR3 is CASSLAGADVLTF. CDR3 nucleotides: TGTGCCAGCAGCTTGGCTGGGGCCGACGTGCTGACTTTC. This chain links TRBV11-2 with TRBJ2-6; D is possibly TRBD1 (5 bases). This CDR3 is built from 13 residues. CDR1 SGHAT and CDR2 FQNNGV come from the germline V gene.

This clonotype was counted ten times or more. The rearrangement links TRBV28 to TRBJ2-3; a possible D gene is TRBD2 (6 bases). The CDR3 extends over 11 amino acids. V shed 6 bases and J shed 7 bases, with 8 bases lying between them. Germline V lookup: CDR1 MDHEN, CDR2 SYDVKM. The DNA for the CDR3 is TGTGCCAGCAGGGGGGGAAATACGCAGTATTTT. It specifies CASRGGNTQYF.

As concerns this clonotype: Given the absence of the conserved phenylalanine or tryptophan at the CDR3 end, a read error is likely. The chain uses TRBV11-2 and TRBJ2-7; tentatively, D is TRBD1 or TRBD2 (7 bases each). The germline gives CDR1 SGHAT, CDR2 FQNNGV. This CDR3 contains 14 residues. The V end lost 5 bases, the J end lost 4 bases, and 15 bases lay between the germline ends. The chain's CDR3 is CASSPQGRVYEQYL. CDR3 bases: TGTGCCAGCAGCCCACAGGGGAGGGTATACGAGCAGTACCTC.

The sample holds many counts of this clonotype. CDR3 in DNA: TGTGCCAGCAGTCACCACAGTATCAGCTCCTACAATGAGCAGTTCTTC. Its protein product is CASSHHSISSYNEQFF. The chain recombines TRBV12-3 or TRBV12-4 with TRBJ2-1, with D uncertain. This CDR3 comprises 16 residues. Trimming removed 5 bases at V and 0 bases at J, with 14 bases between.

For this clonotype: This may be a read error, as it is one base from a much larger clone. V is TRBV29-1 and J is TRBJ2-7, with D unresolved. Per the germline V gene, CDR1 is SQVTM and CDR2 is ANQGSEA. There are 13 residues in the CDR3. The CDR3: CCVVKGWSYEQYF. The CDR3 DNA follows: TGCTGCGTTGTTAAGGGTTGGTCCTACGAGCAGTACTTC.

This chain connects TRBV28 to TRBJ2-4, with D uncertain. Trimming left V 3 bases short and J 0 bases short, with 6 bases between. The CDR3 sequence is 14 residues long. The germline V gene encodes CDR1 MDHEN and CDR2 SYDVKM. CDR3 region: CASSFGLAKNIQYF. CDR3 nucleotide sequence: TGTGCCAGCAGTTTTGGATTAGCCAAAAACATTCAGTACTTC.

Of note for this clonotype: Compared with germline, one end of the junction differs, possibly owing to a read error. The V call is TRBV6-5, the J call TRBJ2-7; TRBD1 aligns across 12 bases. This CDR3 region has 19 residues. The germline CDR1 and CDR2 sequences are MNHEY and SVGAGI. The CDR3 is CASSCPGQGAIEISYEQYF. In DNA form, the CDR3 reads TGTGCCAGCAGTTGCCCGGGACAGGGGGCGATAGAAATATCCTATGAGCAGTACTTC.